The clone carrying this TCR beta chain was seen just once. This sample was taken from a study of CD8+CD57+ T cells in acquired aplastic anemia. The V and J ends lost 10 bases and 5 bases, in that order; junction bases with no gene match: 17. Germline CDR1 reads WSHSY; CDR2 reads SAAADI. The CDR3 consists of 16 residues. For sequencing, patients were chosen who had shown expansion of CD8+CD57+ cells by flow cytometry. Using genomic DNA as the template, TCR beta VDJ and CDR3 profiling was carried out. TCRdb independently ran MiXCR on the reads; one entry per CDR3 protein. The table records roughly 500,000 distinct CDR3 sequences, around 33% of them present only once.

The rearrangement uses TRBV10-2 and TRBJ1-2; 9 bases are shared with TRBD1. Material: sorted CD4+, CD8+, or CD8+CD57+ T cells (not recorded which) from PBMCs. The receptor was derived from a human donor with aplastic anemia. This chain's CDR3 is CATSTVRQGEVYGYTF. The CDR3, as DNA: TGCGCCACCTCAACTGTTAGACAGGGGGAAGTGTATGGCTACACCTTC.